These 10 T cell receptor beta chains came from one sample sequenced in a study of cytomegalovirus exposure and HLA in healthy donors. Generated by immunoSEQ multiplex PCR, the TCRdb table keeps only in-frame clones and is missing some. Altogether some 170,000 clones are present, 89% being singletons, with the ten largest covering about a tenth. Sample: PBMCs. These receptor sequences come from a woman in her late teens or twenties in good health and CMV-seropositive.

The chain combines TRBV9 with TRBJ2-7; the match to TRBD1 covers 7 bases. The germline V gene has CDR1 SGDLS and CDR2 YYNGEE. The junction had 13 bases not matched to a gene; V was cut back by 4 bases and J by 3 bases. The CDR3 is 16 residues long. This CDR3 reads CASSPDDRQGNYEQYF. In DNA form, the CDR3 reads TGTGCCAGCAGCCCAGACGACCGACAGGGAAACTACGAGCAGTACTTC.

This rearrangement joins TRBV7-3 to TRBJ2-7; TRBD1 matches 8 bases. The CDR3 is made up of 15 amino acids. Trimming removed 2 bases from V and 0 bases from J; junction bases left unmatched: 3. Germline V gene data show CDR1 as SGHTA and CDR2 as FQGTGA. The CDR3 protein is CASSLSGTGSYEQYF. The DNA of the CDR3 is TGTGCCAGCAGCTTATCCGGGACAGGCTCCTACGAGCAGTACTTC.

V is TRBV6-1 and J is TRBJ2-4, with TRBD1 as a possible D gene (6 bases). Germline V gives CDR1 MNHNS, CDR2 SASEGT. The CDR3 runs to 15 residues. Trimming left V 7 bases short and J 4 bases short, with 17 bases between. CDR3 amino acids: CASILTGTPKNIQYF. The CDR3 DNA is TGTGCCAGCATCCTTACCGGGACACCTAAAAACATTCAGTACTTC.

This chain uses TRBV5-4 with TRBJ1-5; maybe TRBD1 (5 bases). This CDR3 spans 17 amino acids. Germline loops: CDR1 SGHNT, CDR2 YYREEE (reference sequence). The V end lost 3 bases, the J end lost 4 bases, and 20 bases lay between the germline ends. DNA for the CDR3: TGTGCCAGCAGCTCCCCCCTTGCGGTTAGGGGTAATCAGCCCCAGCATTTT. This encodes CASSSPLAVRGNQPQHF.

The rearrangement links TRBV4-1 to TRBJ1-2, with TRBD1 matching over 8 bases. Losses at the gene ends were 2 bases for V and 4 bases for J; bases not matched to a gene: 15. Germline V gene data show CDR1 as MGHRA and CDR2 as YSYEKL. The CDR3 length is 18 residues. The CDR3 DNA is TGCGCCAGCAGCCAAATATATGGACAGGGAGGTGGGATCTATGGCTACACCTTC. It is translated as CASSQIYGQGGGIYGYTF.

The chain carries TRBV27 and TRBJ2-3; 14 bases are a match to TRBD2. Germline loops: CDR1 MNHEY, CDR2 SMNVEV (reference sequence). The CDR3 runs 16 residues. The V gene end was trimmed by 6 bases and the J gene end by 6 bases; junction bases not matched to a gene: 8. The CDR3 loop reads CASRSGTSGRADTQYF. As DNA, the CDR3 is TGTGCCAGCAGATCCGGGACTAGCGGGAGAGCCGATACGCAGTATTTT.

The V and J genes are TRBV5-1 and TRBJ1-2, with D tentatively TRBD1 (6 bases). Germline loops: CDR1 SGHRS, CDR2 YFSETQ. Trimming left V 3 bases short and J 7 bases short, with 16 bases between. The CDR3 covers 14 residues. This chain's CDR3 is CASSSEAGAGGYTF. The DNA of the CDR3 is TGCGCCAGCAGCTCAGAGGCGGGGGCTGGTGGCTACACCTTC.

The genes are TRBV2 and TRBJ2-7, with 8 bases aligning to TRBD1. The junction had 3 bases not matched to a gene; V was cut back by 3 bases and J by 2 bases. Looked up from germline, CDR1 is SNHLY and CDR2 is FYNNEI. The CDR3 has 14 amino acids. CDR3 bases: TGTGCCAGCAGTGAGGACAGGGAAGCCTACGAGCAGTACTTC. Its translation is CASSEDREAYEQYF.

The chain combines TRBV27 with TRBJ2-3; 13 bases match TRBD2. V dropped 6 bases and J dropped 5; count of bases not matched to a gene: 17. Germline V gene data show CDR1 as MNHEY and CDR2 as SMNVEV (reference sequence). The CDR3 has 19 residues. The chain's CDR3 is CASSMRSARLAGGGDTQYF. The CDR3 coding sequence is TGTGCCAGCAGCATGAGGTCGGCCCGACTAGCGGGAGGAGGAGATACGCAGTATTTT.

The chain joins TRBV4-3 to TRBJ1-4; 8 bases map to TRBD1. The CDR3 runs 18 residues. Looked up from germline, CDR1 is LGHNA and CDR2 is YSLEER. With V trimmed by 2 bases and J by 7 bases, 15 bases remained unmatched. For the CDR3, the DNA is TGCGCCAGCAGCCAACTAACGGGACAGGAAGGCGTCAGTGAAAAACTGTTTTTT. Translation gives CASSQLTGQEGVSEKLFF.